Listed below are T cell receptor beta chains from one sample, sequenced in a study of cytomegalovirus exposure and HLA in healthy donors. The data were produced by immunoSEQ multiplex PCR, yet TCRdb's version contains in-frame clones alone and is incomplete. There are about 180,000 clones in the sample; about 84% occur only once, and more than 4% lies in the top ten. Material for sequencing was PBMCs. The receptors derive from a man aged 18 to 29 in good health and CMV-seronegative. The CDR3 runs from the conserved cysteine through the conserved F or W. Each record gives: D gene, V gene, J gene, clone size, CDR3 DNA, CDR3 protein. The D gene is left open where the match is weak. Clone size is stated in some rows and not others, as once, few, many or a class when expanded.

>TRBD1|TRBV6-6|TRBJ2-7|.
TGTGCCAGCAGCAACCGGGACAGCTCCTACGAGCAGTACTTC
CASSNRDSSYEQYF
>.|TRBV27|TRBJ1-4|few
TGTGCCAGCAGTACCAGACAGAATGAAAAACTGTTTTTT
CASSTRQNEKLFF
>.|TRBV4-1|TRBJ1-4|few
TGCGCCAGCAGCCAAGGGCACGGGGAGAGGGATGAAAAACTGTTTTTT
CASSQGHGERDEKLFF
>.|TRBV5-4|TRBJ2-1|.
TGTGCCAGCAGCTTGGGAGGGATGGATGAGCAGTTCTTC
CASSLGGMDEQFF
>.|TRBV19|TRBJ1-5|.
TGTGCCAGTAGTATAGATCTGCCAGGGTTTAATCAGCCCCAGCATTTT
CASSIDLPGFNQPQHF
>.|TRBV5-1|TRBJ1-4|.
TGCGCCAGCAGCTTGGTGGGGCTTAATGAAAAACTGTTTTTT
CASSLVGLNEKLFF
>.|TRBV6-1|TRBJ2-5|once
TGTGCCAGCAGTGAATTTAGCTCAGCGCCAGACTTGCAAGAGACCCAGTACTTC
CASSEFSSAPDLQETQYF
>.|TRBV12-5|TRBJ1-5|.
TGTGCTAGTGGTTTACGAGGGGAGGGAGACCTCGACAATCAGCCCCAGCATTTT
CASGLRGEGDLDNQPQHF
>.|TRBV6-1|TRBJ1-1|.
TGTGCCAGCAGTGAAGTATGGGGGGGGAACACTGAAGCTTTCTTT
CASSEVWGGNTEAFF
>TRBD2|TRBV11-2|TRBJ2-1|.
TGTGCCAGCACCCCTGGTTCGGGCGGGAGGGCCTACAATGAGCAGTTCTTC
CASTPGSGGRAYNEQFF
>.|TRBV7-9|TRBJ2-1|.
TGTGCCAGCAGCTTAAGGGGCCTCATAGGAGACAATGAGCAGTTCTTC
CASSLRGLIGDNEQFF
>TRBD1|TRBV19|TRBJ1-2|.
TGTGCCAGTAGTCCCCCGGACAGGGATGGCTACACCTTC
CASSPPDRDGYTF
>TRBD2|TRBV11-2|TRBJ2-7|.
TGTGCCAGCAGCCCCGGGACTAGCGGATACGAGCAGTACTTC
CASSPGTSGYEQYF
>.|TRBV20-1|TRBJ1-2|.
TGCAGTGCACGGGCGCCTAGCGGCTACACCTTC
CSARAPSGYTF
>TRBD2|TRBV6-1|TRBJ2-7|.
TGTGCCAGCAGTGATCTAGCGGGAGTCTACGAGCAGTACTTC
CASSDLAGVYEQYF
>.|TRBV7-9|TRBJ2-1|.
TGTGCCAGCAGCTTAGGAACTCTCAATGAGCAGTTCTTC
CASSLGTLNEQFF
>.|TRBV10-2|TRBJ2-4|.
TGCGCCAGCAGTGTCGTAAAAAACATTCAGTACTTC
CASSVVKNIQYF
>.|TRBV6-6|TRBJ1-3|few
TGTGCCAGCAGTTACAGTGTAGTTCACTCTGGAAACACCATATATTTT
CASSYSVVHSGNTIYF
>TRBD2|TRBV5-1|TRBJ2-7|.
TGCGCCAGCAGCTTGATCCCTAGCGGGGGGATGAGCTCCTACGAGCAGTACTTC
CASSLIPSGGMSSYEQYF
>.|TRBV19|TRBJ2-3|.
TGTGCCAGTAGCGGGCCCGGGAATACGCAGTATTTT
CASSGPGNTQYF